In its sample, the clone carrying this T cell receptor (beta chain) was seen a few times. The data were taken from a study of blood T cells in healthy people across ages. The use of a sample-barcoded 5' primer and a J-beta primer mix characterized a second PCR of roughly 6 to 12 cycles. TCRdb reprocessed the 5' RACE reads via MiXCR and lists one record per CDR3 protein. The table shows 600,000 to 1,000,000 distinct CDR3 sequences, with more than 45% occurring only once. Germline CDR1 and CDR2: SEHNR and FQNEAQ (reference sequence). The V gene end was trimmed by 5 bases and the J gene end by 5 bases; junction bases not matched to a gene: 7. CDR3 length: 15 amino acids.

Sequenced sample: blood. The TCR originated in a man in his thirties or forties in good health. The genes are TRBV7-9 and TRBJ2-1, with 9 bases matching TRBD1. In DNA form, the CDR3 reads TGTGCCAGCAGCGCAACAGGGGGCGCCGACAATGAGCAGTTCTTC. It translates to CASSATGGADNEQFF.